This T cell receptor beta chain was retrieved from a study of regulatory T cells in long-lasting Graves disease. The authors built TCR beta libraries using iRepertoire HTBI primers and Arm-PCR of CDR3 regions. Using its own MiXCR run on the multiplex PCR reads, TCRdb lists one record per CDR3 protein. The sample carries roughly 420,000 distinct CDR3 sequences, roughly 15% recorded once. V trimming: 4 bases; J trimming: 3 bases; junction bases outside the gene matches: 7. CDR1 MNHEY and CDR2 SMNVEV come from the germline V gene (reference sequence). This CDR3 has 16 amino acids. Time point: newly diagnosed GD, antithyroid drugs for less than 3 months. RNA from PBMCs was the source of the TCR library. This clonotype was counted ten times or more. These data were likewise used in another study, on T cells in Graves' hyperthyroidism and ophthalmopathy. Per that study: Stability of Graves' hyperthyroidism was defined as absent ophthalmopathy progression within 18 months. HTBI primers were used for first-round RT-PCR of the TCR CDR3.

The V call is TRBV27, the J call TRBJ2-7; 12 nucleotides match TRBD2. The specimen comprised peripheral blood mononuclear cells (PBMCs), sampled at new diagnosis, from a patient treated with antithyroid drugs. This TCR was sampled from a woman aged 45-65 years with Graves disease. Written as DNA, the CDR3 is TGTGCCAGCAGTTCCGAGACTAGCGGGAGATTCTACGAGCAGTACTTC. This sequence encodes CASSSETSGRFYEQYF.